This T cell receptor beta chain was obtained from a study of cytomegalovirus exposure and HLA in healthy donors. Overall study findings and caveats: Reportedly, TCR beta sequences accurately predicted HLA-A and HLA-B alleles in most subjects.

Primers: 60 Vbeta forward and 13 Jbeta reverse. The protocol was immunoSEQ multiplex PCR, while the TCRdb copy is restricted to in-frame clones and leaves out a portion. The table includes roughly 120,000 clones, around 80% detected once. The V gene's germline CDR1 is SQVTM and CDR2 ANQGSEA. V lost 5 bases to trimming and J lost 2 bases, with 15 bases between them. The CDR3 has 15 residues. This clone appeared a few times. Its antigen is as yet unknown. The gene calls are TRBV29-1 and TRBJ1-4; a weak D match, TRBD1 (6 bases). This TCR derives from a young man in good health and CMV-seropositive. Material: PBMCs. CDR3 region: CSVRRTGTTNEKLFF. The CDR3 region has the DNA TGCAGCGTTCGTCGAACAGGGACCACTAATGAAAAACTGTTTTTT.